Shown below are 8 T cell receptor beta chains from a single sample sequenced in a study of T cells in Graves' hyperthyroidism and ophthalmopathy. The TCR beta CDR3 regions underwent amplification using RNA transcripts as the source. TCR CDR3 regions were first amplified by RT-PCR with HTBI primers. TCRdb re-called the multiplex PCR reads through MiXCR, storing one row per CDR3 protein. Counted here are over 300,000 distinct CDR3 sequences, 11% to 15% occurring once; the ten biggest clones make up approximately 11%. Sequenced input: blood. Receptors were obtained from a woman aged 60-75 years with Graves' hyperthyroidism.

This clonotype was seen at least ten times. The chain uses TRBV30 and TRBJ2-1; 8 nucleotides align to TRBD2. The CDR3 runs 12 residues. V trimming: 2 bases; J trimming: 10 bases; junction bases outside the gene matches: 4. The germline V gene encodes CDR1 GTSNPN and CDR2 SVGIG (reference sequence). The CDR3 protein is CAWSLSGGEQFF. The CDR3 bases are TGTGCCTGGAGTCTAAGCGGGGGAGAGCAGTTCTTC. The whole variable domain, remainder taken from reference TRBV30 and TRBJ2-1, is SQTIHQWPATLVQPVGSPLSLECTVEGTSNPNLYWYRQAAGRGLQLLFYSVGIGQISSEVPQNLSASRPQDRQFILSSKKLLLSDSGFYLCAWSLSGGEQFFGPGTRLTVL.

This chain uses TRBV29-1 with TRBJ2-1; 12 positions match TRBD2. Per the germline V gene, CDR1 is SQVTM and CDR2 is ANQGSEA. CDR3 length: 15 amino acids. With 2 bases clipped from V and 7 bases from J, the junction kept 6 bases outside the gene matches. DNA for the CDR3: TGCAGCGTTGAATGGACTAGCGGGATAGGTAATGAGCAGTTCTTC. Translation gives CSVEWTSGIGNEQFF.

The table lists this clonotype with many counts. The rearrangement uses TRBV11-3 and TRBJ2-7; the match to TRBD2 covers 8 bases. J was trimmed by 1 base and V by 6 bases; bases with no gene match: 5. CDR1 and CDR2 (germline): SGHNT, YENEEA. This CDR3 contains 14 residues. Here the CDR3 reads CASRLSGRSYEQYF. CDR3 in DNA: TGTGCCAGCAGACTGAGCGGGAGATCCTACGAGCAGTACTTC.

This clonotype was counted at least ten times. V usage is TRBV28 and J usage is TRBJ1-1; 7 bases agree with TRBD1. There are 14 residues in the CDR3. J gave up 2 bases and V 6 bases, and 6 bases lay outside the gene matches. From germline, CDR1 is MDHEN and CDR2 SYDVKM. CDR3 DNA: TGTGCCAGCAGACTTGGGACAGCAAACACTGAAGCTTTCTTT. This encodes CASRLGTANTEAFF.

This clonotype was seen at least ten times. The rearrangement links TRBV5-1 to TRBJ2-2; D might be TRBD2 (6 bases). V was shortened by 4 bases and J by 7 bases, with 14 bases between the two germline ends. Germline-derived CDR1 and CDR2 are SGHRS and YFSETQ. The length of the CDR3 is 14 residues. Here the CDR3 DNA reads TGCGCCAGCAGCCTAGGAGCGGGTGGCGGGGAGCTGTTTTTT. It translates to CASSLGAGGGELFF. The full variable domain, rest sourced from reference TRBV5-1 and TRBJ2-2, is KAGVTQTPRYLIKTRGQQVTLSCSPISGHRSVSWYQQTPGQGLQFLFEYFSETQRNKGNFPGRFSGRQFSNSRSEMNVSTLELGDSALYLCASSLGAGGGELFFGEGSRLTVL.

This clonotype was seen many times. The rearrangement links TRBV5-1 to TRBJ1-2, with D possibly matching TRBD1 (5 bases). CDR3 length: 13 residues. CDR1 is SGHRS, CDR2 YFSETQ, per germline. Deletions cut 3 bases from V and 7 bases from J, with 13 bases between. The CDR3 coding sequence is TGCGCCAGCAGCTCCGGGGGTGGCGGTGGCTACACCTTC. The encoded protein is CASSSGGGGGYTF.

This clonotype has only a few counts. CDR3 loop: CASSLDLAGGLFF. The CDR3 bases are TGTGCCAGCAGCTTGGATCTAGCAGGAGGGCTGTTCTTC. The rearrangement joins TRBV5-4 to TRBJ2-1, with a tentative D call TRBD2 (6 bases). Deletions cut 0 bases from V and 15 bases from J, with 16 bases between. Germline V lookup: CDR1 SGHNT, CDR2 YYREEE (reference sequence). CDR3 size: 13 residues.

The table lists this clonotype with many counts. This rearrangement joins TRBV28 to TRBJ2-7, with a tentative D call TRBD2 (5 bases). Trimming left V 4 bases short and J 2 bases short, with 15 bases between. Germline assignment: CDR1 MDHEN and CDR2 SYDVKM. This CDR3 has 15 amino acids. This chain's CDR3 is CASSYGIGLAYEQYF. CDR3 DNA sequence: TGTGCCAGCAGTTACGGGATCGGACTGGCCTACGAGCAGTACTTC.